This entry is about one T cell receptor (beta chain). This clone was detected once. It has no known antigen specificity. Base qualities were left out, and no much larger clone turns up one base away. CDR3 length: 14 amino acids, cysteine to phenylalanine. Just the 42-base CDR3 DNA is kept, in frame starting at base 1. CDR1 SGHTA and CDR2 FQGNSA are derived from the germline V gene. The germline ends are 7 bases apart after V is trimmed by 2 bases and J by 2 bases. The donors were healthy, HIV-negative adults who had no recently reported acute infections or vaccinations. Every donor was a Caucasian adult residing in Nashville, Tennessee, USA. CD4+ T cells were enriched by magnetic negative selection, after which naive cells were positively selected on CD45RA and the negative fraction was taken as the memory subset. After blood collection by leukapheresis, PBMCs were isolated using Ficoll-Histopaque density gradient centrifugation and then cryopreserved in the vapor phase of liquid nitrogen. Analytical flow cytometry was used to check the purity and quantity of each magnetically sorted T cell population. From each sorted fraction, genomic DNA was isolated and quantified by UV absorbance on a Nanodrop 2000c.

These data are taken from a study of shared clonotypes between healthy human individuals (TCRdb year 2020). With respect to the entire study: The cohort comprised a couple of women and a few men aged 18 to 49 years. For each donor, CD4 naive and CD4 memory were each run on three plates, CD8 naive on two plates, and CD8 memory on one plate. To estimate repertoire size and how much clonotype sharing occurs between individuals, the study deeply sequenced the blood TCR repertoires of several healthy adults. To increase sequencing depth and limit assay-specific biases, different laboratories used diverse techniques to prepare libraries and sequence TCR repertoires. Leukapheresis yielded between about 0.9 and 8.9 billion PBMCs per donor. General findings and caveats noted by the study authors: Even with the large sequencing depth, rarefaction of the sorted-subset datasets indicated that sequencing was incomplete. The small number of donors limited the genetic and exposure-history diversity represented. Based on pairwise subsampling, the degree of clonotype sharing among donors was expected to be affected by sequencing depth. Sampling was restricted to blood, and TCR repertoires in tissues likely differ from the TCR repertoires found in blood. Larger estimated clonotype richness was generally found for naive subsets than for memory subsets. Around 5% of naive CD4, 3.5% of naive CD8, about 2.4% of memory CD4, and approximately 0.4% of memory CD8 clonotypes were shared across a few donors. Compared with non-shared clonotypes, the clonotypes found in all four sorted-subset donors had higher generation probabilities.

TCR CDR3 regions were amplified from genomic DNA by multiplex PCR using the deep immunoSEQ assay. For each cell subset, the extracted genomic DNA was distributed evenly across all wells of several immunoSEQ 96-well plates, and each plate served as one replicate. For sorted subsets, each replicate PCR was loaded with about 0.2 ug genomic DNA, equivalent to approximately 27,000 T cell genomes. Purified libraries were quantified with a Qubit 3.0 fluorometer, sized on a Bioanalyzer 2100, and re-quantified with the KAPA Library Quantification kit. Each immunoSEQ 96-well plate was sequenced on its own single-read 150-cycle Illumina NextSeq 550 flow cell. The study's processing was this. Because only junctional sequences without quality scores were contained in the immunoSEQ output, filtering matching that applied to full-length reads could not be performed. Sequences were annotated with PyIR, a Python wrapper for IgBLAST v1.9, and V/J genes and CDR3 were assigned using IMGT germline references. Reads were filtered out if the reads had weak V/J assignments (E-value above 1e-6), no CDR3, stop codons, out-of-frame junctions, or ambiguous translated residues. A V3J clonotype was defined by an identical inferred V gene, J gene, and CDR3 amino acid sequence. To compute the percentage overlap between repertoires, the number of shared unique clonotypes was divided by the size of the smaller repertoire. Repertoire richness was assessed with RTK rarefaction, the Chao1 estimator, and Recon v2.1 estimates of unobserved clonotypes. For all TCRbeta clonotypes obtained by the gDNA method from a handful of donors, generation probabilities were computed with OLGA. TCRdb carries this immuneACCESS record with in-frame sequences only. Its versions omit some clonotypes, under half of them owing to an unresolved V gene in the studies checked, with the rest unexplained. Clonal size and the V and J genes are those of that table, whereas D and trimming came from the DNA. This sample gives 1,400,000 or so clones in total; just under 99% of them show up just once. 0.36% of the sample is taken by the ten largest.

The specimen sequenced was naive CD4+ T cells sorted from blood. The cell subset or site label here, explained by the study, means: CD45RA+ positively selected. The TCR originated in a man between 25 and 39 years old in good health. This chain is built from TRBV7-2 and TRBJ2-1; there is no confident call for the D gene. The bases are TGTGCCAGCAGCTTATACGGAGCCTACAATGAGCAGTTCTTC. The encoded protein is CASSLYGAYNEQFF.